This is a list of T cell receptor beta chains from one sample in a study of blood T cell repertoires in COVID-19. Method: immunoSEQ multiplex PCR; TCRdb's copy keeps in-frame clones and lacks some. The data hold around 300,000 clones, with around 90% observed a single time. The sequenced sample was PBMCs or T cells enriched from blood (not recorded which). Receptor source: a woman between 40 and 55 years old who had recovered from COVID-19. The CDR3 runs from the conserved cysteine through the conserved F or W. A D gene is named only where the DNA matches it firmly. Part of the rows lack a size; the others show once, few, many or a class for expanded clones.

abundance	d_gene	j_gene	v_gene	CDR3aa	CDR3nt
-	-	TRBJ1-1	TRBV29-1	CSVAPRVSKATEAFF	TGCAGCGTCGCCCCCCGGGTCTCTAAGGCCACTGAAGCTTTCTTT
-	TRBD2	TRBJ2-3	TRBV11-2	CASSPRGLAGGPDTQYF	TGTGCCAGCAGCCCCCGAGGACTAGCGGGGGGACCAGATACGCAGTATTTT
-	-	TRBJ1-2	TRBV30	CAWSAGRERGYTF	TGTGCCTGGAGTGCTGGGCGGGAGAGGGGCTACACCTTC
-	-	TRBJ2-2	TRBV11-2	CASTGLTGVNTGELFF	TGTGCCAGCACGGGCTTGACGGGGGTGAACACCGGGGAGCTGTTTTTT
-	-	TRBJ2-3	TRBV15	CATSRGADTQYF	TGTGCCACCAGCAGAGGAGCAGATACGCAGTATTTT
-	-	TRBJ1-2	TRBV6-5	CASSREPANYGYTF	TGTGCCAGCAGTAGGGAGCCGGCTAACTATGGCTACACCTTC
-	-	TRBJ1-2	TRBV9	CASSISGARVGYTF	TGTGCCAGCAGCATTAGCGGGGCGCGGGTGGGCTACACCTTC
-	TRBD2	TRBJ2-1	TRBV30	CAWSAGTSGPGYNEQFF	TGTGCCTGGAGTGCCGGGACTAGCGGGCCGGGCTACAATGAGCAGTTCTTC
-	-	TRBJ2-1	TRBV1	CTSSQEGTSGGTSTPGEQFF	TGCACCAGCAGCCAAGAGGGGACTAGCGGGGGCACCTCGACCCCCGGTGAGCAGTTCTTC
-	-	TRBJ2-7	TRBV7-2	CASSLSPTYEQYF	TGTGCCAGCAGCCTGAGCCCCACTTACGAGCAGTACTTC
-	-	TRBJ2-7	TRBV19	CASTDRSYEQYF	TGTGCCAGTACCGACAGAAGCTACGAGCAGTACTTC
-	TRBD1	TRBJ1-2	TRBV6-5	CASSIGTVFDGYTF	TGTGCCAGCAGTATAGGGACAGTATTTGATGGCTACACCTTC
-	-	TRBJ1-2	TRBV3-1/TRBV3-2	CASSPLGMQGGYTF	TGTGCCAGCAGCCCTCTGGGGATGCAGGGGGGCTACACCTTC
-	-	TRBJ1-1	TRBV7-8	CASSSTRDTEAFF	TGTGCCAGCAGCTCCACCAGGGACACTGAAGCTTTCTTT
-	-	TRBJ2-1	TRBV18	CASSPDRSSYNEQFF	TGTGCCAGCTCACCAGACAGGAGCTCCTACAATGAGCAGTTCTTC
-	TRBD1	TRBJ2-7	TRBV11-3	CASSGQGAADEQYF	TGTGCCAGCAGTGGACAGGGGGCAGCCGACGAGCAGTACTTC
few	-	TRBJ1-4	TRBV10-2	CASSESLNNPNEKLFF	TGCGCCAGCAGTGAGTCATTGAACAATCCTAATGAAAAACTGTTTTTT
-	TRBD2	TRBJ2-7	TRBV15	CATSRGGGRDFYEQYF	TGTGCCACCAGCAGAGGCGGTGGGAGGGACTTCTACGAGCAGTACTTC
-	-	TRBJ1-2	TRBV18	CASSPSRGNNLIYGYTF	TGTGCCAGCTCACCTAGTCGAGGAAACAACCTTATTTATGGCTACACCTTC
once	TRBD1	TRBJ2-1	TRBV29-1	CSVAGQEFYNEQFF	TGCAGCGTTGCCGGACAGGAGTTCTACAATGAGCAGTTCTTC
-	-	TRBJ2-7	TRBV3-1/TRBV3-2	CASSQVLHWGLARAYYEQYF	TGTGCCAGCAGCCAAGTGCTACATTGGGGACTCGCCCGAGCTTACTACGAGCAGTACTTC
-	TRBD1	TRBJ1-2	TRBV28	CASRDRGKGYTF	TGTGCCAGCAGAGACAGGGGGAAAGGCTACACCTTC
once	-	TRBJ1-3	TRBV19	CASSIRGASGNTIYF	TGTGCCAGTAGTATTAGGGGCGCATCTGGAAACACCATATATTTT
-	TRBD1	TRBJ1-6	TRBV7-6	CASSGTGTPNSPLHF	TGTGCCAGCAGCGGGACAGGAACCCCTAATTCACCCCTCCACTTT
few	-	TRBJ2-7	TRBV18	CASSPPLTGEVRQYF	TGTGCCAGCTCACCACCCCTGACAGGCGAGGTGAGGCAGTACTTC
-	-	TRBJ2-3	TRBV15	CATSGGGPTDTQYF	TGTGCCACCAGCGGGGGCGGGCCCACAGATACGCAGTATTTT
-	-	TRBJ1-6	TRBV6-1	CASSEMWGGNSPLHF	TGTGCCAGCAGTGAAATGTGGGGCGGTAATTCACCCCTCCACTTT